This T cell receptor (beta chain) was sequenced in a study of radiotherapy plus CTLA-4 blockade in lung cancer. Findings and limits, study-wide: Subsequent to radiotherapy plus ipilimumab, tumor-derived TCR clones underwent expansion in blood.

TCRdb's table, derived via immunoSEQ multiplex PCR, lists solely in-frame clones and lacks some. In the table there are approximately 83,000 clones, under 80% of which are singletons. This clone was counted once. What it recognizes is unknown. V shed 6 bases and J 3 bases; nucleotides not matched to a gene: 4. The CDR3 runs 15 residues. Germline V CDR1 and CDR2: MDHEN, SYDVKM. Each patient with chemo-refractory metastatic non-small-cell lung cancer was treated with focal radiation plus CTLA-4 blockade using ipilimumab. The chain links TRBV28 to TRBJ2-1, with 11 bases identical to TRBD1. Here the sequenced sample was peripheral blood, taken from a patient treated with radiotherapy plus ipilimumab. The sequence was obtained from a human donor with non-small cell lung cancer who had a partial response to radiotherapy plus ipilimumab. Some clones in this sample may be carry-over from other donors' samples. The CDR3 nucleotides read TGTGCCAGCAGATCGGGACAGGGGGTCTACAATGAGCAGTTCTTC. It yields the protein CASRSGQGVYNEQFF.